Listed here are 30 T cell receptor beta chains from one sample, sequenced in a study of blood T cells in healthy people across ages. A second PCR, run for about 6 to 12 cycles, used a sample-barcoded 5' primer plus a J-beta primer mix. TCRdb itself ran the 5' RACE reads through MiXCR, one entry per CDR3 protein. The sample includes around 1,900,000 distinct CDR3 sequences, around 40% of them seen just once. The sequencing input was blood. The receptor source for this set is a human donor in good health.

J is TRBJ2-1 and V is TRBV6-1; either TRBD1 or TRBD2 may fit D (6 bases each). The V end lost 3 bases, the J end lost 2 bases, and 14 bases lay between the germline ends. This CDR3 has 16 amino acids. Germline V gene lookup returns CDR1 MNHNS and CDR2 SASEGT. CDR3 DNA: TGTGCCAGCAGTGATGAGGAGGGGGTGCCCTACAATGAGCAGTTCTTC. Its protein is CASSDEEGVPYNEQFF.

This clonotype has just one count. This sequence joins TRBV30 and TRBJ1-5; D not certain. The V gene's germline CDR1 is GTSNPN and CDR2 SVGIG (reference sequence). V dropped 2 bases and J dropped 2 bases, with 7 bases sitting between them. CDR3 length: 13 amino acids. CDR3 nucleotide sequence: TGTGCCTGGAGTCGGCGGGGCAATCAGCCCCAGCATTTT. Translating it yields CAWSRRGNQPQHF.

This clonotype was detected only a few times. The chain links TRBV4-2 to TRBJ1-2; no reliable D call. The length of the CDR3 is 15 residues. V lost 0 bases to trimming and J lost 6 bases, with 14 bases between them. Germline V gene sequence: CDR1 LGHNA, CDR2 YNFKEQ. The CDR3 DNA is TGTGCCAGCAGCCAAGACGGGGATTTGGATAATGGCTACACCTTC. It translates to CASSQDGDLDNGYTF.

This clonotype appeared a few times. V is TRBV9 and J is TRBJ1-2; D is ambiguous. Germline V lookup: CDR1 SGDLS, CDR2 YYNGEE. The CDR3 totals 15 residues. With 4 bases removed from V and 5 bases from J, the gap between germline ends came to 18 bases. CDR3 nucleotide sequence: TGTGCCAGCAGCCCCCCCGGGGTGGGCGGATATGGCTACACCTTC. Protein sequence: CASSPPGVGGYGYTF.

This rearrangement joins TRBV5-1 to TRBJ2-3; 11 nucleotides line up with TRBD2. The germline V gene has CDR1 SGHRS and CDR2 YFSETQ. This CDR3 region has 18 residues. V gave up 0 bases and J gave up 0 bases; unmatched junction bases: 6. The CDR3 region has the DNA TGCGCCAGCAGCTTGGAGGCGCCTAGCGGGGGGAGCACAGATACGCAGTATTTT. Protein product: CASSLEAPSGGSTDTQYF.

The chain is built from TRBV7-2 and TRBJ2-7; 7 bases align to TRBD1. From germline, CDR1 is SGHTA and CDR2 FQGNSA. The CDR3 is 15 residues long. Trimming removed 4 bases from V and 4 bases from J; junction bases left unmatched: 10. CDR3 sequence: CASSSDPDRVYEQYF. The CDR3 DNA is TGTGCCAGCAGCTCCGATCCCGACAGGGTTTACGAGCAGTACTTC.

The CDR3 is CASSQGDRAVYEQYF. In nucleotides, the CDR3 is TGTGCCAGCAGCCAAGGGGACAGGGCTGTCTACGAGCAGTACTTC. The chain links TRBV4-2 to TRBJ2-7, with TRBD1 matching over 9 bases. Unmatched junction bases numbered 4, after V lost 1 base and J lost 3 bases. This CDR3 is built from 15 residues. CDR1 and CDR2 from the germline V gene are LGHNA and YNFKEQ.

This clonotype was picked up a small number of times. The chain couples TRBV3-1 to TRBJ1-6; TRBD1 might be the D (6 bases). Germline V lookup: CDR1 LGHDT, CDR2 YNNKEL (reference sequence). This CDR3 region has 15 residues. V gave up 4 bases and J gave up 5 bases, with 12 bases separating them. The CDR3 region is CASSPNRANNSPLHF. The DNA for the CDR3 is TGTGCCAGCAGCCCAAACAGGGCTAATAATTCACCCCTCCACTTT.

This clonotype was counted between two and nine times. The chain is built from TRBV7-3 and TRBJ1-6, with D unresolved. The germline V gene encodes CDR1 SGHTA and CDR2 FQGTGA. The V end lost 2 bases, the J end lost 1 base, and 12 bases lay between the germline ends. This CDR3 has 17 residues. The CDR3 nucleotides are TGTGCCAGCAGCTTACGTGGGAGTCGGTCCTATAATTCACCCCTCCACTTT. It is translated as CASSLRGSRSYNSPLHF.

In its sample, this clonotype was seen many times. The chain carries TRBV7-3 and TRBJ2-1; the D is unclear. The CDR3 is 13 residues long. The V end lost 1 base, the J end lost 4 bases, and 5 bases lay between the germline ends. Germline loops: CDR1 SGHTA, CDR2 FQGTGA. The CDR3 coding sequence is TGTGCCAGCAGCTTAATGGCATACAATGAGCAGTTCTTC. This gives the protein CASSLMAYNEQFF.

This clonotype was counted a few times. The chain recombines TRBV13 with TRBJ2-1, with TRBD2 identical over 7 bases. V shed 6 bases and J 2 bases; nucleotides not matched to a gene: 7. The CDR3 runs to 15 residues. The germline CDR1 and CDR2 sequences are PRHDT and FYEKMQ (reference sequence). The CDR3 nucleotides read TGTGCCAGCAGACGGGGGGTAGCGGCCTACAATGAGCAGTTCTTC. Its translation: CASRRGVAAYNEQFF. Supplemented by reference TRBV13 and TRBJ2-1, the full variable domain reads AAGVIQSPRHLIKEKRETATLKCYPIPRHDTVYWYQQGPGQDPQFLISFYEKMQSDKGSIPDRFSAQQFSDYHSELNMSSLELGDSALYFCASRRGVAAYNEQFFGPGTRLTVL.

This clonotype was seen only a few times. V and J are TRBV5-1 and TRBJ2-3; TRBD2 matches 10 bases. The CDR3 runs to 15 residues. CDR1 and CDR2 from the germline V gene are SGHRS and YFSETQ. V gave up 3 bases and J gave up 4 bases; unmatched junction bases: 5. The CDR3 spells CASSSGLAISDTQYF. DNA for the CDR3: TGCGCCAGCAGCTCGGGACTAGCGATATCAGATACGCAGTATTTT.

The chain is built from TRBV7-9 and TRBJ2-3; TRBD2 aligns across 7 bases. Trimming cost V 5 bases and J 5 bases; bases outside gene matches: 13. Germline V gives CDR1 SEHNR, CDR2 FQNEAQ (reference sequence). This CDR3 comprises 16 residues. The CDR3 sequence: CASSRSESGELDTQYF. The CDR3 DNA reads as TGTGCCAGCAGCCGATCGGAGAGCGGGGAATTAGATACGCAGTATTTT.

The table lists this clonotype with a few counts. The genes are TRBV6-5 and TRBJ2-3; 10 bases align to TRBD1. The CDR3 has 14 amino acids. Trimming took 6 bases from V and 6 from J; bases not matched to a gene: 6. The germline CDR1 and CDR2 sequences are MNHEY and SVGAGI. The CDR3 DNA reads as TGTGCCAGCAGCCGGGGACAGGGGTTGGATACGCAGTATTTT. It specifies CASSRGQGLDTQYF.

This chain uses TRBV4-1 with TRBJ1-5; 9 bases agree with TRBD1. Germline V lookup: CDR1 MGHRA, CDR2 YSYEKL. CDR3 size: 16 residues. Germline trimming cut 1 base from V and 1 base from J; bases unmatched to any gene: 2. CDR3 amino acids: CASSQVTGGSNQPQHF. DNA of the CDR3: TGCGCCAGCAGCCAAGTGACAGGGGGAAGCAATCAGCCCCAGCATTTT.

This chain joins TRBV15 and TRBJ1-1, with D unclear. CDR1 and CDR2 from the germline V gene are LNHNV and YYDKDF (reference sequence). The CDR3 extends over 15 amino acids. With 0 bases removed from V and 5 bases from J, the gap between germline ends came to 13 bases. The CDR3 loop is CATSRDPGVWTEAFF. The CDR3 DNA reads as TGTGCCACCAGCAGAGATCCAGGCGTGTGGACTGAAGCTTTCTTT.

As regards this clonotype: Compared with germline, one end of the junction differs, possibly owing to a read error. The chain couples TRBV9 to TRBJ2-6, with a weak D call TRBD1 (5 bases). This CDR3 is built from 18 residues. In germline, CDR1 is SGDLS, CDR2 YYNGEE. CDR3 nucleotides: TGTGCCAGCAGCGTGTCCCGGACGGATTACTCTGGGGCCGACGTCCTGACTTTC. Translating it yields CASSVSRTDYSGADVLTF.

CDR3: CSVGTSPADIQYF. CDR3 nucleotide sequence: TGCAGCGTTGGAACTAGCCCCGCCGACATTCAGTACTTC. V gene TRBV29-1 combines with J gene TRBJ2-4; TRBD2 might be the D (6 bases). This CDR3 region has 13 residues. Germline lookup yields CDR1 SQVTM and CDR2 ANQGSEA. V dropped 4 bases and J dropped 8 bases, with 15 bases sitting between them.

This clonotype was observed at least ten times. The chain combines TRBV12-3 or TRBV12-4 with TRBJ2-3, with D hard to call. The CDR3 has 11 residues. V lost 6 bases to trimming and J lost 3 bases, with 4 bases between them. In nucleotides, the CDR3 is TGTGCCAGCAGGTATACAGATACGCAGTATTTT. Translated, it gives CASRYTDTQYF.

The chain carries TRBV6-2 or TRBV6-3 and TRBJ2-4, with a possible D match to TRBD1 (6 bases). V was clipped by 6 bases and J by 13 bases, with 16 bases between them. The CDR3 totals 12 residues. Germline CDR1 is MNHEY and CDR2 is SVGEGT. The CDR3 DNA reads TGTGCCAGCAGCAGGACAGATCTTGCGCAGTACTTC. Its translation: CASSRTDLAQYF.

The V call is TRBV7-8, the J call TRBJ2-7; a weak D match, TRBD1 (6 bases). Germline V gene lookup returns CDR1 SGHVS and CDR2 FQNEAQ. Trimming cost V 2 bases and J 4 bases, with 9 bases left between them. The length of the CDR3 is 13 residues. As DNA, the CDR3 is TGTGCCAGCAGCTTATACAGGGAGTACGAGCAGTACTTC. Translated, it gives CASSLYREYEQYF.

This clonotype was counted a few times. The rearrangement joins TRBV7-2 to TRBJ2-6; either TRBD1 or TRBD2 may supply D (5 bases each). The germline V and J ends were trimmed by 6 bases and 2 bases, with 20 bases remaining between them. This CDR3 has 18 amino acids. CDR1 is SGHTA and CDR2 is FQGNSA in the germline V gene. The CDR3, as DNA: TGTGCCAGCAGACGGACGATGGGGGTTGTGCCTGGGGCCAACGTCCTGACTTTC. It specifies CASRRTMGVVPGANVLTF.

The table lists this clonotype with a few counts. V and J are TRBV6-2 or TRBV6-3 and TRBJ2-5, with 8 bases fitting TRBD2. The V and J ends lost 6 bases and 1 base, in that order; junction bases with no gene match: 1. The V gene's germline CDR1 is MNHEY and CDR2 SVGEGT. CDR3 size: 13 residues. CDR3 protein: CASRTSVQETQYF. CDR3 DNA: TGTGCCAGCAGGACTAGCGTCCAAGAGACCCAGTACTTC.

There are a few counts of this clonotype. The chain combines TRBV27 with TRBJ2-1, with a possible D match to TRBD2 (6 bases). CDR3 length: 16 amino acids. Deletions cut 5 bases from V and 0 bases from J, with 14 bases between. Germline-derived CDR1 and CDR2 are MNHEY and SMNVEV (reference sequence). CDR3 nucleotides: TGTGCCAGCAGTCCCTCAGGCGGGGACTCCTACAATGAGCAGTTCTTC. Translating it yields CASSPSGGDSYNEQFF.

This clonotype was found a few times. The V and J genes are TRBV24-1 and TRBJ1-5, with D hard to call. The CDR3 runs to 14 residues. Germline CDR1 reads KGHDR; CDR2 reads SFDVKD. V lost 5 bases, J lost 0 bases, and 7 bases lay in between. CDR3 DNA sequence: TGTGCCACCAGTGGACGGGATAGCAATCAGCCCCAGCATTTT. This sequence encodes CATSGRDSNQPQHF.

This chain joins TRBV14 and TRBJ1-5; possible D gene TRBD1, 6 bases. In germline, CDR1 is SGHDN, CDR2 FVKESK. The V end lost 2 bases, the J end lost 4 bases, and 27 bases lay between the germline ends. The CDR3 length is 20 residues. This chain's CDR3 is CASSQRVRDKALKDNQPQHF. The CDR3 DNA reads TGTGCCAGCAGCCAACGGGTACGGGACAAGGCCCTTAAGGATAATCAGCCCCAGCATTTT.

The V call is TRBV3-1, the J call TRBJ2-1; a weak D match, TRBD2 (5 bases). CDR3 length: 14 residues. With 1 base removed from V and 5 bases from J, the gap between germline ends came to 9 bases. Germline values: CDR1 LGHDT, CDR2 YNNKEL (reference sequence). This chain's CDR3 is CASSQVPGNNEQFF. The DNA of the CDR3 is TGTGCCAGCAGCCAAGTCCCGGGAAACAATGAGCAGTTCTTC.

This clonotype was picked up one time. V is TRBV18 and J is TRBJ2-4; no definite D call. This CDR3 contains 11 residues. Trimming took 2 bases from V and 7 from J, leaving 3 bases between them. Germline V gives CDR1 KGHSH, CDR2 LQKENI. DNA for the CDR3: TGTGCCAGCTCACCATTTAACATTCAGTACTTC. It codes for CASSPFNIQYF.

This clonotype occurred many times. The chain combines TRBV29-1 with TRBJ2-6, with D possibly TRBD2 on 5 matching bases. V lost 4 bases and J lost 0, with 10 bases in between. Germline CDR1 and CDR2: SQVTM and ANQGSEA. The CDR3 length is 15 residues. The CDR3 sequence: CSVGAGGSGANVLTF. In nucleotides, the CDR3 is TGCAGCGTTGGGGCGGGTGGCTCTGGGGCCAACGTCCTGACTTTC.

The J gene is TRBJ2-3, the V gene TRBV7-9; D not resolved. The CDR3 runs 14 residues. The germline V gene has CDR1 SEHNR and CDR2 FQNEAQ (reference sequence). V was cut by 5 bases and J by 3 bases, with 12 bases left in between. The CDR3, as DNA: TGTGCCAGCAGCCACGTCCAGATAACAGATACGCAGTATTTT. It codes for CASSHVQITDTQYF.